This record concerns one T cell receptor (beta chain) sequence. This entry comes from a study of blood T cell repertoires in COVID-19. Study in general: The cDNA or gDNA used as material had been derived from T cells, B-cell-depleted T cells, or PBMCs.

Generated by immunoSEQ multiplex PCR, the TCRdb table keeps only in-frame clones and is missing some. The data contain under 300,000 clones, just under 85% of them singletons. V lost 1 base and J lost 7; bases outside the gene matches: 4. CDR3 length: 15 residues. Germline assignment: CDR1 SGHDN and CDR2 FVKESK. The TCR comes from a man aged 50 to 59 with acute or convalescent COVID-19. The sample comprised peripheral blood. The rearrangement joins TRBV14 to TRBJ1-6, with TRBD1 matching 7 bases. DNA for the CDR3: TGTGCCAGCAGCCAAGGACAGGGCCGAAATTCACCCCTCCACTTT. This sequence encodes CASSQGQGRNSPLHF.